The 24 T cell receptor beta chains below come from one sample, sequenced in a study of T cell repertoires in cytomegalovirus infection. One entry per CDR3 protein, called by TCRdb with MiXCR from the reads. The sample includes about 890,000 distinct CDR3 sequences, 30% to 40% of them seen just once. The antigens these receptors bind are not known. Sequencing was performed on cultured CD8+ T cells from PBMCs, taken from culture after CMV antigen stimulation. The receptors here all came from a human donor in good health (CMV status not recorded). Some clones in this sample may be carry-over from other donors' samples.

This chain uses TRBV10-3 with TRBJ1-1; D is possibly TRBD1 (5 bases). Trimming pared 5 bases from V and 4 bases from J, leaving 20 bases between. The CDR3 runs 16 residues. Germline-derived CDR1 and CDR2 are ENHRY and SYGVKD. CDR3 nucleotides: TGTGCCATCAGTCCAACAACGGAGGGGAGGCCCACTGAAGCTTTCTTT. Protein product: CAISPTTEGRPTEAFF.

This chain uses TRBV7-6 with TRBJ2-1; TRBD2 matches at 13 bases. The CDR3 consists of 17 residues. The germline CDR1 and CDR2 sequences are SGHVS and FNYEAQ. V lost 0 bases to trimming and J lost 3 bases; unmatched junction nucleotides: 2. The CDR3 protein is CASSLAGTSGDYNEQFF. CDR3 DNA: TGTGCCAGCAGCTTAGCAGGGACTAGCGGGGACTACAATGAGCAGTTCTTC.

Concerning this clonotype: The junction departs from the called germline gene at one end, perhaps through a read error. V and J are TRBV7-6 and TRBJ1-1; D remains ambiguous. The CDR3 totals 13 residues. CDR1 is SGHVS, CDR2 FNYEAQ, per germline. In DNA form, the CDR3 reads TGTGCCAACAGCCTGGAGGCTATCACTGAAGCTTTCTTT. As protein: CANSLEAITEAFF. Combining the CDR3 with reference TRBV7-6 and TRBJ1-1 gives the whole variable domain GAGVSQSPRYKVTKRGQDVALRCDPISGHVSLYWYRQALGQGPEFLTYFNYEAQQDKSGLPNDRFSAERPEGSISTLTIQRTEQRDSAMYRCANSLEAITEAFFGQGTRLTVV.

This clonotype has only a few counts. The V call is TRBV5-4, the J call TRBJ2-1; a weak D match, TRBD1 (5 bases). CDR3 length: 16 residues. V was clipped by 0 bases and J by 3 bases, with 13 bases between them. CDR1 is SGHNT and CDR2 is YYREEE in the germline V gene (reference sequence). The CDR3 DNA is TGTGCCAGCAGCTTGGAGTTCTGGACATTCTACAATGAGCAGTTCTTC. Translated, it gives CASSLEFWTFYNEQFF.

This clonotype has only a few counts. V gene TRBV7-9 combines with J gene TRBJ1-2; TRBD1 might be the D (6 bases). Germline-derived CDR1 and CDR2 are SEHNR and FQNEAQ (reference sequence). V shed 1 base and J shed 5 bases, with 14 bases lying between them. The CDR3 is 15 amino acids. The CDR3 DNA follows: TGTGCCAGCAGCTTAGAAGGGGGGCTAAAGTATGGCTACACCTTC. It encodes CASSLEGGLKYGYTF. The whole variable domain, remainder taken from reference TRBV7-9 and TRBJ1-2, is DTGVSQNPRHKITKRGQNVTFRCDPISEHNRLYWYRQTLGQGPEFLTYFQNEAQLEKSRLLSDRFSAERPKGSFSTLEIQRTEQGDSAMYLCASSLEGGLKYGYTFGSGTRLTVV.

The chain is built from TRBV27 and TRBJ2-7; a possible D gene is TRBD2 (5 bases). The V end lost 7 bases, the J end lost 12 bases, and 25 bases lay between the germline ends. CDR3 length: 14 amino acids. CDR1 and CDR2 from the germline V gene are MNHEY and SMNVEV (reference sequence). Here the CDR3 reads CASTSPAYGVLLYF. The CDR3 bases are TGTGCCAGCACGTCTCCCGCGTACGGGGTCCTTCTGTACTTC.

The sample holds a few counts of this clonotype. CDR3 in amino acids: CASSFGWDPNQPQHF. As DNA, the CDR3 is TGTGCCAGCAGTTTTGGGTGGGACCCCAATCAGCCCCAGCATTTT. The chain combines TRBV12-3 or TRBV12-4 with TRBJ1-5; D possibly corresponds to TRBD1 (5 bases). This CDR3 is 15 amino acids long. Between the trimmed V and J ends, which lost 3 bases and 3 bases, there was a span of 12 bases.

This clonotype showed up just a few times. This chain uses TRBV7-2 with TRBJ2-1; D not resolved. This CDR3 has 13 residues. From germline, CDR1 is SGHTA and CDR2 FQGNSA. V shed 5 bases and J shed 8 bases, with 13 bases lying between them. The CDR3: CASSLRTWDEQFF. DNA for the CDR3: TGTGCCAGCAGCCTTAGGACGTGGGATGAGCAGTTCTTC.

The rearrangement uses TRBV27 and TRBJ2-1, with a tentative D call TRBD1 (5 bases). The germline gives CDR1 MNHEY, CDR2 SMNVEV (reference sequence). Trimming shortened V by 5 bases and J by 10 bases, and 18 bases separated the two germline ends. The CDR3 is 14 amino acids. Written as DNA, the CDR3 is TGTGCCAGCAGTCCCTTGGGGCAGGGAAGAGAGCAGTTCTTC. It yields the protein CASSPLGQGREQFF.

This clonotype has just a few counts. This chain links TRBV7-9 with TRBJ1-6, with D maybe TRBD1 (6 bases). This CDR3 has 14 amino acids. Trimming took off 0 bases at V and 7 bases at J, with 7 bases between the two ends. CDR1 and CDR2 (germline): SEHNR, FQNEAQ (reference sequence). The CDR3 DNA reads TGTGCCAGCAGCTTAGCACAGGGAAATTCACCCCTCCACTTT. Translating gives CASSLAQGNSPLHF.

V and J are TRBV7-3 and TRBJ2-3, with D unclear. The CDR3 covers 16 residues. Trimming shortened V by 2 bases and J by 4 bases, and 16 bases separated the two germline ends. The germline CDR1 and CDR2 sequences are SGHTA and FQGTGA. The CDR3 DNA reads TGTGCCAGCAGCTTATACCCCGTAGTGGGCCCAGATACGCAGTATTTT. Protein product: CASSLYPVVGPDTQYF.

This clonotype was counted at least ten times. The rearrangement uses TRBV4-1 and TRBJ1-5; the D gene is possibly TRBD1 (5 bases). Germline assignment: CDR1 MGHRA and CDR2 YSYEKL. The CDR3 totals 17 residues. V shed 3 bases and J shed 2 bases, with 17 bases lying between them. The CDR3 region is CASSHPPGPFGNQPQHF. Written as DNA, the CDR3 is TGCGCCAGCAGCCACCCCCCGGGGCCTTTTGGCAATCAGCCCCAGCATTTT.

This chain uses TRBV27 with TRBJ1-1; possibly TRBD1 for D (5 bases). Trimming removed 2 bases at V and 6 bases at J, with 13 bases between. The CDR3 is 14 amino acids. Germline V gives CDR1 MNHEY, CDR2 SMNVEV (reference sequence). The CDR3 loop reads CASSLRRGIPEAFF. The CDR3 region has the DNA TGTGCCAGCAGTTTACGGCGGGGGATCCCTGAAGCTTTCTTT.

The chain combines TRBV7-8 with TRBJ1-2; the D gene is possibly TRBD1 (6 bases). Germline assignment: CDR1 SGHVS and CDR2 FQNEAQ. Deletions cut 8 bases from V and 3 bases from J, with 19 bases between. The CDR3 covers 15 residues. The CDR3 here is CASRDLDSGYYGYTF. The DNA for the CDR3 is TGTGCCAGCCGAGATTTGGACAGCGGGTACTATGGCTACACCTTC.

CDR3 loop: CASSDDSRGETGELFF. CDR3 sequence (DNA): TGTGCCAGCAGTGACGACAGTCGGGGGGAGACCGGGGAGCTGTTTTTT. The rearrangement links TRBV2 to TRBJ2-2; 7 nucleotides agree with TRBD2. The junction had 9 bases not matched to a gene; V was cut back by 3 bases and J by 5 bases. Germline V CDR1 and CDR2: SNHLY, FYNNEI. CDR3 length: 16 amino acids.

The rearrangement links TRBV6-1 to TRBJ1-5; no firm D call. CDR1 and CDR2 (germline): MNHNS, SASEGT. The CDR3 contains 15 residues. Trimming cost V 3 bases and J 5 bases, with 14 bases left between them. This CDR3 is CASSERIGRDQPQHF. CDR3 nucleotide sequence: TGTGCCAGCAGTGAGCGGATAGGGCGGGATCAGCCCCAGCATTTT.

This clonotype was counted ten times or more. The chain recombines TRBV7-9 with TRBJ1-2; 9 bases fit TRBD1. The CDR3 length is 15 residues. The J segment lost 6 bases and the V segment lost 2 bases, leaving 7 bases of the junction unmatched. CDR1 and CDR2 from the germline V gene are SEHNR and FQNEAQ (reference sequence). Here the CDR3 reads CASSLSGDRADGYTF. CDR3 nucleotides: TGTGCCAGCAGCTTAAGCGGGGACAGGGCGGATGGCTACACCTTC. Filled out from reference TRBV7-9 and TRBJ1-2, the complete variable domain reads DTGVSQNPRHKITKRGQNVTFRCDPISEHNRLYWYRQTLGQGPEFLTYFQNEAQLEKSRLLSDRFSAERPKGSFSTLEIQRTEQGDSAMYLCASSLSGDRADGYTFGSGTRLTVV.

This chain connects TRBV10-1 to TRBJ2-5; perhaps TRBD1 as D (5 bases). The CDR3 extends over 14 amino acids. Looked up from germline, CDR1 is WNHNN and CDR2 is SYGVQD (reference sequence). The ends were cut back, 5 bases at V and 2 bases at J, with 12 bases in the middle. CDR3 region: CASSIPGQQETQYF. CDR3 DNA: TGCGCCAGCAGTATCCCAGGACAACAAGAGACCCAGTACTTC.

This clonotype was seen a few times. J is TRBJ1-1 and V is TRBV12-5; no clear D. Trimming shortened V by 0 bases and J by 0 bases, and 5 bases separated the two germline ends. The CDR3 has 14 amino acids. Germline V CDR1 and CDR2: LGHNT, FRNRAP. CDR3 sequence reads: CASGLVQLNTEAFF. The CDR3 nucleotides read TGTGCTAGTGGTTTGGTACAGCTGAACACTGAAGCTTTCTTT.

The rearrangement joins TRBV7-8 to TRBJ1-4; tentatively, D is TRBD1 (6 bases). The CDR3 is made up of 16 amino acids. Trimming took 1 base from V and 8 from J, leaving 17 bases between them. Germline loops: CDR1 SGHVS, CDR2 FQNEAQ. Here the CDR3 DNA reads TGTGCCAGCAGCTTAGACCTTTCAGGGGTAGGCGAAAAACTGTTTTTT. Protein: CASSLDLSGVGEKLFF.

The CDR3 reads CASSPWDRGQETQYF. DNA for the CDR3: TGCGCCAGCAGCCCCTGGGACAGGGGCCAAGAGACCCAGTACTTC. The V call is TRBV4-3, the J call TRBJ2-5; TRBD1 agrees at 10 bases. The length of the CDR3 is 15 residues. The trim removed 4 bases at V and 1 base at J, leaving 3 bases unmatched. Germline-derived CDR1 and CDR2 are LGHNA and YSLEER.

The chain links TRBV7-4 to TRBJ2-3, with 13 bases matching TRBD2. This CDR3 is 17 amino acids long. CDR1 and CDR2 from the germline V gene are SGHVT and SQSDAQ. V lost 4 bases and J lost 2; bases outside the gene matches: 6. The CDR3 region is CASSSTSGGLNTDTQYF. The CDR3 DNA follows: TGTGCCAGCAGCTCGACTAGCGGGGGGCTGAACACAGATACGCAGTATTTT.

The V call is TRBV14, the J call TRBJ1-6; D uncertain. The CDR3 sequence is 17 residues long. V shed 3 bases and J shed 0 bases, with 12 bases lying between them. CDR1 and CDR2 (germline): SGHDN, FVKESK. CDR3 amino acids: CASSHGDGSSYNSPLHF. The DNA for the CDR3 is TGTGCCAGCAGCCACGGAGACGGGAGCTCCTATAATTCACCCCTCCACTTT.

The genes are TRBV19 and TRBJ2-1; D tentatively reads TRBD1 or TRBD2 (7 bases each). The CDR3 consists of 16 residues. V lost 4 bases and J 7 bases, leaving 20 bases between the germline ends. CDR1 and CDR2 from the germline V gene are LNHDA and SQIVND (reference sequence). CDR3 nucleotide sequence: TGTGCCAGTAGTACATTTCAGGGGGGGGGAAGGAATGAGCAGTTCTTC. Translating gives CASSTFQGGGRNEQFF. The whole variable domain, filled in from reference TRBV19 and TRBJ2-1, reads DGGITQSPKYLFRKEGQNVTLSCEQNLNHDAMYWYRQDPGQGLRLIYYSQIVNDFQKGDIAEGYSVSREKKESFPLTVTSAQKNPTAFYLCASSTFQGGGRNEQFFGPGTRLTVL.